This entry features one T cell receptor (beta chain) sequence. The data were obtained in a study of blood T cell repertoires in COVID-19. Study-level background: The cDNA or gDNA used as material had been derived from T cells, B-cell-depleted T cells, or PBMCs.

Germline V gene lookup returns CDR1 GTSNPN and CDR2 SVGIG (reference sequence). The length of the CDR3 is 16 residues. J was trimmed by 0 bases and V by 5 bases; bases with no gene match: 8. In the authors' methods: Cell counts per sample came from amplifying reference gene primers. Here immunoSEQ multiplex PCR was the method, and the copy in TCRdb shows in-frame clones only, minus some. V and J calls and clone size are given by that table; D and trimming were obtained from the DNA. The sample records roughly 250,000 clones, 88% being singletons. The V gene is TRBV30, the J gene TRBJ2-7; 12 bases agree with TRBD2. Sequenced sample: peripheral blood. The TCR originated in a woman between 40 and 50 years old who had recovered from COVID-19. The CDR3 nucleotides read TGTGCCTGGGGTCGGGGGGGACTAGCGGGCTCCTACGAGCAGTACTTC. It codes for CAWGRGGLAGSYEQYF.